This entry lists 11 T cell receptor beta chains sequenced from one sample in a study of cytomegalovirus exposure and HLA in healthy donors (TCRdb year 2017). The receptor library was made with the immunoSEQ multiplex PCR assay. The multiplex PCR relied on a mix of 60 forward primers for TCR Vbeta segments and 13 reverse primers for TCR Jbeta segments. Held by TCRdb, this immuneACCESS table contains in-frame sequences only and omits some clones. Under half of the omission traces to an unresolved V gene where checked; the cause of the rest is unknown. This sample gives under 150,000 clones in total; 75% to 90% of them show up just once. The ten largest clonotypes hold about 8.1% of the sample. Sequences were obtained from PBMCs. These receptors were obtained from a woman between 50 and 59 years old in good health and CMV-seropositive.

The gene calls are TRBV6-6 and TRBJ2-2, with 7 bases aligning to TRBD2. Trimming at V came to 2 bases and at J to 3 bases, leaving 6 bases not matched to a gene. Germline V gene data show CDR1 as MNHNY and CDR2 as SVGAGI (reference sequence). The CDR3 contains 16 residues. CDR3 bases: TGTGCCAGCAGTTACGGGGAGGGTTTGGACACCGGGGAGCTGTTTTTT. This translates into CASSYGEGLDTGELFF.

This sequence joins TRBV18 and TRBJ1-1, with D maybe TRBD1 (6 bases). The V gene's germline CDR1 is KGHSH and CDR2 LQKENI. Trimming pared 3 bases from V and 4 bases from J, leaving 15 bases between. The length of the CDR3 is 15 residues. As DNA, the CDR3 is TGTGCCAGCTCACCGGGACAAAACTTGCTCACTGAAGCTTTCTTT. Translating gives CASSPGQNLLTEAFF.

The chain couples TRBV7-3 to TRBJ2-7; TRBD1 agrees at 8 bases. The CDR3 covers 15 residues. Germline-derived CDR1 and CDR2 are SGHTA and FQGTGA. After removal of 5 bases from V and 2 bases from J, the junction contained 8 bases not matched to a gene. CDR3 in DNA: TGTGCCAGCAGCCTACAGGGGGACCCCACCTACGAGCAGTACTTC. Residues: CASSLQGDPTYEQYF.

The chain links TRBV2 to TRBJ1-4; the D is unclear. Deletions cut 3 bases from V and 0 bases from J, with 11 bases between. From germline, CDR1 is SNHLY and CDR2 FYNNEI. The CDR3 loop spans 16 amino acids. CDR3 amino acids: CASSDEAIATNEKLFF. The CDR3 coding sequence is TGTGCCAGCAGTGATGAAGCCATCGCAACTAATGAAAAACTGTTTTTT.

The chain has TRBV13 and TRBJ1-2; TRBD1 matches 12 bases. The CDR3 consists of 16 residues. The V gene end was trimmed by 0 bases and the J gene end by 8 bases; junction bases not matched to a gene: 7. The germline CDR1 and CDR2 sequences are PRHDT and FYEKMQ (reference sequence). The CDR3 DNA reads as TGTGCCAGCAGCTTAGGCGGGACAGGGGGCCAAGGAGGCTACACCTTC. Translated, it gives CASSLGGTGGQGGYTF.

The CDR3, as DNA: TGTGCCAGCAGTCTCAGCAGGGGGTTTAACACCGGGGAGCTGTTTTTT. This codes for CASSLSRGFNTGELFF. The rearrangement joins TRBV2 to TRBJ2-2, with TRBD1 matching 7 bases. In germline, CDR1 is SNHLY, CDR2 FYNNEI. V was clipped by 5 bases and J by 2 bases; unmatched bases: 8. The CDR3 is 16 amino acids. Supplemented by reference TRBV2 and TRBJ2-2, the full variable domain reads EPEVTQTPSHQVTQMGQEVILRCVPISNHLYFYWYRQILGQKVEFLVSFYNNEISEKSEIFDDQFSVERPDGSNFTLKIRSTKLEDSAMYFCASSLSRGFNTGELFFGEGSRLTVL.

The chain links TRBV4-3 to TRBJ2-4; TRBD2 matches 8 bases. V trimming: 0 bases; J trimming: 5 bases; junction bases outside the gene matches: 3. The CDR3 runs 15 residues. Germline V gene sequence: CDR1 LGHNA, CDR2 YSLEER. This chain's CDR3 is CASSQDWTSQNIQYF. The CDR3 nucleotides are TGCGCCAGCAGCCAAGATTGGACTAGCCAAAACATTCAGTACTTC.

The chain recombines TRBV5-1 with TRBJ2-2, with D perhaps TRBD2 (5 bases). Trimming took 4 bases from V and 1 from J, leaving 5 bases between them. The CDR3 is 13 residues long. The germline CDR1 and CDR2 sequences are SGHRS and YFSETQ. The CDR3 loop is CASSRENTGELFF. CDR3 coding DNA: TGCGCCAGCAGCCGGGAGAACACCGGGGAGCTGTTTTTT. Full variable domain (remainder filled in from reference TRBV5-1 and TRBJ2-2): KAGVTQTPRYLIKTRGQQVTLSCSPISGHRSVSWYQQTPGQGLQFLFEYFSETQRNKGNFPGRFSGRQFSNSRSEMNVSTLELGDSALYLCASSRENTGELFFGEGSRLTVL.

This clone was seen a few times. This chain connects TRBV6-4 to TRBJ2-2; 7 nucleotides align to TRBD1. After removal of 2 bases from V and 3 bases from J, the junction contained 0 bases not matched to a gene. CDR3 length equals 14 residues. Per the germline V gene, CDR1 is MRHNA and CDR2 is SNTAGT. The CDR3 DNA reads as TGTGCCAGCAGTGACGGGACAGACACCGGGGAGCTGTTTTTT. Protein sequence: CASSDGTDTGELFF.

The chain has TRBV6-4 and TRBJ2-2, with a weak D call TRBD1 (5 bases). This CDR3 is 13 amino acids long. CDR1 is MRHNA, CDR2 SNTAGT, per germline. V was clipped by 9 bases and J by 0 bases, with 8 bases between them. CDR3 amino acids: CASLDTNTGELFF. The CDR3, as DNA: TGTGCCAGTCTGGACACGAACACCGGGGAGCTGTTTTTT.

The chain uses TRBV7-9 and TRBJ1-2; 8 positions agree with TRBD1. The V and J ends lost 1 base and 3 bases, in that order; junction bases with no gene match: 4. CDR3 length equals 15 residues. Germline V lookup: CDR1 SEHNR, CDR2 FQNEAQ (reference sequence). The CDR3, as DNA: TGTGCCAGCAGCTTAGGGGCAGGGGGCGACTATGGCTACACCTTC. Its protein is CASSLGAGGDYGYTF.